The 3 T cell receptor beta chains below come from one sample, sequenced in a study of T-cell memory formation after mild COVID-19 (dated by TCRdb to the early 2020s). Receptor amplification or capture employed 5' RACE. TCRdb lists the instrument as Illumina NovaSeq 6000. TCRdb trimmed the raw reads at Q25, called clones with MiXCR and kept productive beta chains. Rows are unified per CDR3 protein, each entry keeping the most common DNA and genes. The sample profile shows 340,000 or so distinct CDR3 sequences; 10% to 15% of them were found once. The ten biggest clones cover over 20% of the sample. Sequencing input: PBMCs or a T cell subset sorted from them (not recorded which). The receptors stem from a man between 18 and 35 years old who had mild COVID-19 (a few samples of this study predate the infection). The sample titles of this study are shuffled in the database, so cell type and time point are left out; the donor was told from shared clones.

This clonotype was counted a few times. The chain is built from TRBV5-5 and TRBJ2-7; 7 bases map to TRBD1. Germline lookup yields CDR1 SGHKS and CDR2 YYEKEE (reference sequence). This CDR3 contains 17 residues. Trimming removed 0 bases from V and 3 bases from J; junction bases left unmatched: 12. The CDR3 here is CASSLVPGTAVLYEQYV. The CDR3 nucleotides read TGTGCCAGCAGCTTGGTCCCCGGGACAGCAGTCCTCTACGAGCAGTACGTC.

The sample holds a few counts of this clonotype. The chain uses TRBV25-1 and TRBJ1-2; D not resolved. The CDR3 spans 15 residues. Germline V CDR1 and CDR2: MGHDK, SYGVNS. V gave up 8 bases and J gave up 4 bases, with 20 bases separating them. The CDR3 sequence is CASLQSGRAGYGYTF. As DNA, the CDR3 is TGTGCCAGCCTTCAAAGTGGGAGGGCGGGCTATGGCTACACCTTC.

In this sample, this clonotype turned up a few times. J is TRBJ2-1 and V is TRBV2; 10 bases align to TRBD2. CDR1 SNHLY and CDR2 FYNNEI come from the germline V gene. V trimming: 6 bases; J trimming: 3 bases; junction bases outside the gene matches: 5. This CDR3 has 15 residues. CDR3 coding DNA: TGTGCCAGCAGCGCGGGACTAGCGAACTACAATGAGCAGTTCTTC. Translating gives CASSAGLANYNEQFF.